Presented here are 21 T cell receptor beta chains from one specimen sequenced in a study of blood T cell repertoires in COVID-19 (dated by TCRdb to 2018 to 2021). Library preparation employed the immunoSEQ multiplex PCR assay. TCRdb mirrors the immuneACCESS table, restricted to in-frame sequences. Some clones are absent from its copies; in checked studies, under half trace to an unresolved V gene, and the reason for the others is unknown. Within this sample are 25,000 to 35,000 clones, with 90% to 95% of them counted one time only. 10% to 15% of the sample comes from the top ten. The sequencing sample was made of peripheral blood. The receptors shown here come from a human donor in a cohort sampled during active COVID-19.

CDR3 sequence reads: CASSLDGRGYTF. In DNA, the CDR3 is TGCGCCAGCAGCTTGGATGGGAGAGGCTACACCTTC. The rearrangement joins TRBV5-1 to TRBJ1-2; D remains unclear. Germline CDR1 reads SGHRS; CDR2 reads YFSETQ. This CDR3 comprises 12 residues. The V and J ends lost 0 bases and 8 bases respectively, with 8 bases between them.

J is TRBJ1-5 and V is TRBV27; 8 nucleotides match TRBD1. After removal of 9 bases from V and 1 base from J, the junction contained 5 bases not matched to a gene. This CDR3 contains 14 residues. Germline V gene sequence: CDR1 MNHEY, CDR2 SMNVEV (reference sequence). For the CDR3, the DNA is TGTGCCAGTGCCGACAGGGGAAGCAATCAGCCCCAGCATTTT. Translating gives CASADRGSNQPQHF.

The chain carries TRBV7-9 and TRBJ2-3; possibly TRBD2 for D (5 bases). Germline CDR1 and CDR2: SEHNR and FQNEAQ (reference sequence). V lost 5 bases, J lost 7 bases, and 19 bases lay in between. This CDR3 is 15 amino acids long. The CDR3 sequence is CASSHQASGAYTQYF. CDR3 bases: TGTGCCAGCAGCCACCAGGCCAGCGGAGCATATACGCAGTATTTT.

The V call is TRBV29-1, the J call TRBJ2-3; TRBD2 might be the D (5 bases). The CDR3 runs 12 residues. With 5 bases removed from V and 4 bases from J, the gap between germline ends came to 10 bases. Per germline, CDR1 SQVTM and CDR2 ANQGSEA. The chain's CDR3 is CSVQPGSDTQYF. The CDR3 DNA sequence: TGCAGCGTTCAGCCGGGGTCAGATACGCAGTATTTT.

V and J are TRBV27 and TRBJ2-7; tentative D call: TRBD1 (6 bases). CDR1 is MNHEY and CDR2 is SMNVEV in the germline V gene (reference sequence). CDR3 size: 13 residues. Trimming left V 3 bases short and J 3 bases short, with 9 bases between. CDR3: CASSFLQGYEQYF. The CDR3 bases are TGTGCCAGCAGTTTCCTACAGGGCTACGAGCAGTACTTC.

This chain uses TRBV3-1 (or the pseudogene TRBV3-2) with TRBJ2-7, with TRBD1 matching 7 bases. CDR3 length equals 14 residues. The germline V gene encodes CDR1 LGHDT and CDR2 YNNKEL (reference sequence). V trimming: 1 base; J trimming: 3 bases; junction bases outside the gene matches: 3. CDR3 in DNA: TGTGCCAGCAGCCAAGGGGACAGCCTCTACGAGCAGTACTTC. Protein sequence: CASSQGDSLYEQYF.

The rearrangement joins TRBV5-1 to TRBJ2-1, with 9 bases identical to TRBD2. Germline V gives CDR1 SGHRS, CDR2 YFSETQ. J gave up 3 bases and V 0 bases, and 4 bases lay outside the gene matches. This CDR3 has 16 amino acids. The CDR3 is CASSLGLAANYNEQFF. In DNA, the CDR3 is TGCGCCAGCAGCTTGGGACTAGCGGCCAACTACAATGAGCAGTTCTTC. Drawing the rest from reference TRBV5-1 and TRBJ2-1, the complete variable domain is KAGVTQTPRYLIKTRGQQVTLSCSPISGHRSVSWYQQTPGQGLQFLFEYFSETQRNKGNFPGRFSGRQFSNSRSEMNVSTLELGDSALYLCASSLGLAANYNEQFFGPGTRLTVL.

This clone appeared once. The J gene is TRBJ1-2, the V gene TRBV4-1, with D possibly TRBD1 on 5 matching bases. The CDR3 runs to 16 residues. The V end was cut by 1 base, the J end by 1 base, with 13 bases between. The germline V gene has CDR1 MGHRA and CDR2 YSYEKL. The CDR3 nucleotides are TGCGCCAGCAGCCAAGGGAGGGGACGGAGTAACTATGGCTACACCTTC. Its translation: CASSQGRGRSNYGYTF.

This clone has just one count. V is TRBV9 and J is TRBJ2-2; 13 positions agree with TRBD2. J was trimmed by 4 bases and V by 4 bases; bases with no gene match: 10. CDR1 and CDR2 from the germline V gene are SGDLS and YYNGEE. The CDR3 runs 18 residues. The CDR3 reads CASSPRLAGGGGTGELFF. CDR3 nucleotide sequence: TGTGCCAGCAGCCCTCGACTAGCGGGAGGCGGGGGCACCGGGGAGCTGTTTTTT. Looking up the rest from reference TRBV9 and TRBJ2-2 gives the full variable domain: DSGVTQTPKHLITATGQRVTLRCSPRSGDLSVYWYQQSLDQGLQFLIQYYNGEERAKGNILERFSAQQFPDLHSELNLSSLELGDSALYFCASSPRLAGGGGTGELFFGEGSRLTVL.

This rearrangement joins TRBV5-6 to TRBJ2-7; D is undetermined. The CDR3 is 14 residues long. Germline values: CDR1 SGHDT, CDR2 YYEEEE. V lost 4 bases and J 3 bases, leaving 14 bases between the germline ends. CDR3 nucleotides: TGTGCCAGCAGCGCCCCCCGACTGAACTACGAGCAGTACTTC. This codes for CASSAPRLNYEQYF.

The V call is TRBV7-9, the J call TRBJ2-7; possible D gene TRBD1, 6 bases. V dropped 11 bases and J dropped 0 bases, with 14 bases sitting between them. Germline V gene sequence: CDR1 SEHNR, CDR2 FQNEAQ (reference sequence). The CDR3 is made up of 13 amino acids. The CDR3 region is CASRQDSSYEQYF. CDR3 DNA: TGTGCCTCTAGGCAGGACAGCTCCTACGAGCAGTACTTC.

V usage is TRBV6-1 and J usage is TRBJ2-3; 7 bases align to TRBD2. The CDR3 length is 16 residues. Looked up from germline, CDR1 is MNHNS and CDR2 is SASEGT. J was trimmed by 0 bases and V by 4 bases; bases with no gene match: 7. The CDR3 protein is CASSARSGTSTDTQYF. DNA of the CDR3: TGTGCCAGCAGTGCCAGAAGCGGGACTAGCACAGATACGCAGTATTTT.

The chain carries TRBV11-2 and TRBJ1-1, with 7 bases identical to TRBD1. Trimming cost V 5 bases and J 1 base; bases outside gene matches: 4. This CDR3 region has 14 residues. CDR1 is SGHAT, CDR2 FQNNGV, per germline. CDR3 sequence reads: CASSLGQWNTEAFF. The DNA for the CDR3 is TGTGCCAGCAGCCTGGGACAGTGGAACACTGAAGCTTTCTTT.

The chain couples TRBV3-1 (or the pseudogene TRBV3-2) to TRBJ1-5, with D perhaps TRBD1 (5 bases). The CDR3 loop spans 15 amino acids. The V gene's germline CDR1 is LGHDT and CDR2 YNNKEL (reference sequence). Trimming pared 0 bases from V and 11 bases from J, leaving 17 bases between. This CDR3 reads CASSQDSAGPRSQHF. CDR3 nucleotides: TGTGCCAGCAGCCAAGATTCAGCGGGGCCCCGGTCCCAGCATTTT.

Written as DNA, the CDR3 is TGTGCCAGCAGGTCTGGGCGGGGAGACACCGGGGAGCTGTTTTTT. Its protein is CASRSGRGDTGELFF. This rearrangement joins TRBV27 to TRBJ2-2, with D maybe TRBD2 (6 bases). The CDR3 has 15 amino acids. The V gene's germline CDR1 is MNHEY and CDR2 SMNVEV (reference sequence). Trimming cost V 6 bases and J 3 bases, with 14 bases left between them.

This clone occurred once. This sequence joins TRBV6-2 or TRBV6-3 and TRBJ2-7, with unresolved D. The CDR3 sequence is 12 residues long. V was pared by 2 bases and J by 4 bases, with 6 bases between. CDR1 MNHEY and CDR2 SVGEGT come from the germline V gene. As DNA, the CDR3 is TGTGCCAGCAGTTACCCCCAGTACGAGCAGTACTTC. Its protein is CASSYPQYEQYF.

V and J are TRBV7-2 and TRBJ2-7; a weak D match, TRBD2 (5 bases). Germline assignment: CDR1 SGHTA and CDR2 FQGNSA. This CDR3 is built from 16 residues. V was shortened by 0 bases and J by 0 bases, with 12 bases between the two germline ends. The CDR3 sequence is CASSLAPGSVSYEQYF. CDR3 in DNA: TGTGCCAGCAGCTTAGCTCCTGGGAGCGTCTCCTACGAGCAGTACTTC.

V is TRBV5-1 and J is TRBJ1-1; perhaps TRBD1 as D (5 bases). The ends were cut back, 0 bases at V and 1 base at J, with 7 bases in the middle. Germline V gene lookup returns CDR1 SGHRS and CDR2 YFSETQ. The CDR3 contains 14 residues. The CDR3 DNA is TGCGCCAGCAGCTTGGCCGGGGGGAACACTGAAGCTTTCTTT. Amino acids: CASSLAGGNTEAFF.

The chain has TRBV19 and TRBJ1-1; D is unresolved. V was shortened by 0 bases and J by 8 bases, with 10 bases between the two germline ends. The CDR3 spans 13 residues. The germline gives CDR1 LNHDA, CDR2 SQIVND (reference sequence). The CDR3 coding sequence is TGTGCCAGTAGTATAGATCAGTACCCAGAAGCTTTCTTT. Encoded protein: CASSIDQYPEAFF.

This rearrangement joins TRBV19 to TRBJ1-4; the D is unclear. Per germline, CDR1 LNHDA and CDR2 SQIVND (reference sequence). The CDR3 loop spans 12 amino acids. Trimming left V 7 bases short and J 5 bases short, with 8 bases between. In DNA form, the CDR3 reads TGTGCCAGTATCTCGAGAAATGAAAAACTGTTTTTT. It is translated as CASISRNEKLFF.

This chain joins TRBV27 and TRBJ2-1; 8 nucleotides agree with TRBD2. This CDR3 has 16 residues. Unmatched junction bases numbered 9, after V lost 4 bases and J lost 4 bases. Germline V gene lookup returns CDR1 MNHEY and CDR2 SMNVEV (reference sequence). In DNA form, the CDR3 reads TGTGCCAGCAGTTCCCCGACTAGCGAACCGTACAATGAGCAGTTCTTC. Protein: CASSSPTSEPYNEQFF.